This passage covers 26 T cell receptor beta chains from one sample sequenced in a study of T cell responses to AZD1222 COVID-19 vaccine. Profiling relied on immunoSEQ multiplex PCR, and the TCRdb table lists in-frame clones only, not all of them. The sample shows more than 150,000 clones, approximately 90% of them seen only once. The specimen was peripheral blood, collected 28 days after the second AZD1222 dose. The receptors originated from an adult who received the AZD1222 COVID-19 vaccine.

The V gene is TRBV30, the J gene TRBJ2-1, with TRBD1 identical over 7 bases. The CDR3 runs to 14 residues. Germline lookup yields CDR1 GTSNPN and CDR2 SVGIG (reference sequence). Trimming cost V 4 bases and J 6 bases; bases outside gene matches: 9. The CDR3 nucleotides read TGTGCCTGGAACTGGATTGCAGGGGGCAATGAGCAGTTCTTC. Amino acids: CAWNWIAGGNEQFF. Filled out from reference TRBV30 and TRBJ2-1, the complete variable domain reads SQTIHQWPATLVQPVGSPLSLECTVEGTSNPNLYWYRQAAGRGLQLLFYSVGIGQISSEVPQNLSASRPQDRQFILSSKKLLLSDSGFYLCAWNWIAGGNEQFFGPGTRLTVL.

The chain employs TRBV15 and TRBJ2-7, with D perhaps TRBD2 (5 bases). This CDR3 is built from 15 residues. The germline V gene has CDR1 LNHNV and CDR2 YYDKDF (reference sequence). Between the trimmed V and J ends, which lost 4 bases and 0 bases, there was a span of 13 bases. The CDR3 loop reads CATSKTSASSYEQYF. Written as DNA, the CDR3 is TGTGCCACCAGCAAAACTAGTGCCAGCTCCTACGAGCAGTACTTC.

The J gene is TRBJ2-7, the V gene TRBV28; no clear D. This CDR3 has 15 amino acids. The germline gives CDR1 MDHEN, CDR2 SYDVKM. With 2 bases removed from V and 2 bases from J, the gap between germline ends came to 13 bases. CDR3 in amino acids: CASSLRKRGAYEQYF. CDR3 nucleotide sequence: TGTGCCAGCAGTTTAAGGAAGCGAGGCGCCTACGAGCAGTACTTC. Using reference TRBV28 and TRBJ2-7 for the parts outside the CDR3, the full variable domain is DVKVTQSSRYLVKRTGEKVFLECVQDMDHENMFWYRQDPGLGLRLIYFSYDVKMKEKGDIPEGYSVSREKKERFSLILESASTNQTSMYLCASSLRKRGAYEQYFGPGTRLTVT.

This clone turned up a few times. The chain links TRBV9 to TRBJ1-1; no firm D call. Germline V gene data show CDR1 as SGDLS and CDR2 as YYNGEE. This CDR3 has 13 residues. V lost 3 bases to trimming and J lost 1 base, with 7 bases between them. The CDR3 here is CASSAAGNTEAFF. DNA of the CDR3: TGTGCCAGCAGCGCCGCAGGGAACACTGAAGCTTTCTTT.

V and J are TRBV2 and TRBJ2-2; D may correspond to TRBD1 or TRBD2 (5 bases each). Germline V CDR1 and CDR2: SNHLY, FYNNEI. The CDR3 runs 14 residues. Trimming took off 4 bases at V and 6 bases at J, with 12 bases between the two ends. CDR3 region: CASSGTGDAGELFF. For the CDR3, the DNA is TGTGCCAGCAGTGGCACTGGGGACGCCGGGGAGCTGTTTTTT.

The chain has TRBV28 and TRBJ2-7, with 9 positions matching TRBD1. From germline, CDR1 is MDHEN and CDR2 SYDVKM. Losses at the gene ends were 6 bases for V and 4 bases for J; bases not matched to a gene: 7. This CDR3 comprises 14 residues. The CDR3 sequence is CASRRTGVEYEQYF. The CDR3 coding sequence is TGTGCCAGCAGACGGACAGGGGTTGAATACGAGCAGTACTTC.

The V and J genes are TRBV4-1 and TRBJ1-4, with 7 nucleotides matching TRBD1. Germline CDR1 is MGHRA and CDR2 is YSYEKL. The CDR3 sequence is 14 residues long. V was pared by 0 bases and J by 8 bases, with 3 bases of the junction left unmatched. CDR3 bases: TGCGCCAGCAGCCAAGAGGACAGGAGGGAAAAACTGTTTTTT. Translation: CASSQEDRREKLFF.

The V call is TRBV5-1, the J call TRBJ2-7; 8 positions match TRBD2. There are 13 residues in the CDR3. Trimming at V came to 1 base and at J to 3 bases, leaving 0 bases not matched to a gene. Germline values: CDR1 SGHRS, CDR2 YFSETQ. The CDR3 region has the DNA TGCGCCAGCAGCTTGCTAGCGGGCTACGAGCAGTACTTC. Translation gives CASSLLAGYEQYF.

The chain has TRBV27 and TRBJ2-7; D gene unclear. Per the germline V gene, CDR1 is MNHEY and CDR2 is SMNVEV (reference sequence). The CDR3 runs to 14 residues. Trimming took off 6 bases at V and 1 base at J, with 13 bases between the two ends. In DNA, the CDR3 is TGTGCCAGCAGAATCGGCGCAGGATCCTACGAGCAGTACTTC. It is translated as CASRIGAGSYEQYF.

In its sample, this clone was seen a few times. The chain joins TRBV10-1 to TRBJ1-1; no definite D call. Germline values: CDR1 WNHNN, CDR2 SYGVQD (reference sequence). The germline V and J ends were trimmed by 3 bases and 0 bases, with 11 bases remaining between them. The CDR3 runs to 15 residues. The CDR3 reads CASSEGSLMNTEAFF. CDR3 in DNA: TGCGCCAGCAGTGAAGGGTCCCTCATGAACACTGAAGCTTTCTTT.

This chain links TRBV7-8 with TRBJ1-4; D gene ambiguous. The germline V gene encodes CDR1 SGHVS and CDR2 FQNEAQ. The CDR3 covers 15 residues. Deletions cut 5 bases from V and 3 bases from J, with 13 bases between. CDR3 in amino acids: CASSRTDGANEKLFF. Written as DNA, the CDR3 is TGTGCCAGCAGCCGTACTGACGGGGCTAATGAAAAACTGTTTTTT.

The rearrangement links TRBV20-1 to TRBJ2-5; D tentatively reads TRBD1 or TRBD2 (5 bases each). CDR3 size: 10 residues. Germline values: CDR1 DFQATT, CDR2 SNEGSKA (reference sequence). Deletions cut 5 bases from V and 9 bases from J, with 10 bases between. The CDR3 spells CSAGAGAQYF. In nucleotides, the CDR3 is TGCAGTGCTGGGGCCGGGGCCCAGTACTTC.

The J gene is TRBJ2-1, the V gene TRBV28; 10 positions agree with TRBD2. V gave up 5 bases and J gave up 0 bases; unmatched junction bases: 13. The CDR3 sequence is 19 residues long. Germline values: CDR1 MDHEN, CDR2 SYDVKM. CDR3 nucleotides: TGTGCCAGCAGTGTACCGGGACTAGCGAAGTTAAGCTCCTACAATGAGCAGTTCTTC. This codes for CASSVPGLAKLSSYNEQFF.

V and J are TRBV28 and TRBJ2-4; 8 nucleotides match TRBD1. CDR3 size: 19 residues. Germline CDR1 MDHEN, CDR2 SYDVKM. Trimming took 5 bases from V and 0 from J; bases not matched to a gene: 15. CDR3 DNA sequence: TGTGCCAGCAGTCCCCAGGACAGGGAGGACGGGCCAGCCAAAAACATTCAGTACTTC. Translated: CASSPQDREDGPAKNIQYF. Full variable domain (missing parts from reference TRBV28 and TRBJ2-4): DVKVTQSSRYLVKRTGEKVFLECVQDMDHENMFWYRQDPGLGLRLIYFSYDVKMKEKGDIPEGYSVSREKKERFSLILESASTNQTSMYLCASSPQDREDGPAKNIQYFGAGTRLSVL.

The chain is built from TRBV13 and TRBJ2-1; tentatively, D is TRBD1 (6 bases). The germline V and J ends were trimmed by 5 bases and 3 bases, with 14 bases remaining between them. Germline CDR1 reads PRHDT; CDR2 reads FYEKMQ (reference sequence). The CDR3 length is 15 residues. The CDR3 coding sequence is TGTGCCAGCAGCCCGCAGGGGCTCATCTACAATGAGCAGTTCTTC. It is translated as CASSPQGLIYNEQFF.

In its sample, this clone was seen a few times. The J gene is TRBJ2-7, the V gene TRBV28; 8 nucleotides agree with TRBD2. With 6 bases clipped from V and 0 bases from J, the junction kept 1 base outside the gene matches. CDR3 size: 13 residues. CDR1 is MDHEN, CDR2 SYDVKM, per germline. CDR3 amino acids: CASRTSASYEQYF. CDR3 bases: TGTGCCAGCAGGACTAGCGCCTCCTACGAGCAGTACTTC.

The chain carries TRBV5-4 and TRBJ2-2, with D perhaps TRBD1 (5 bases). V was trimmed by 2 bases and J by 4 bases, leaving 18 bases between them. CDR3 length: 17 amino acids. Germline-derived CDR1 and CDR2 are SGHNT and YYREEE (reference sequence). CDR3: CASSFWQGSPPTGELFF. In nucleotides, the CDR3 is TGTGCCAGCAGCTTTTGGCAGGGTTCCCCTCCCACCGGGGAGCTGTTTTTT.

The V call is TRBV28, the J call TRBJ2-1; D gene ambiguous. This CDR3 is 14 amino acids long. Trimming took off 7 bases at V and 0 bases at J, with 10 bases between the two ends. Per germline, CDR1 MDHEN and CDR2 SYDVKM. The CDR3 DNA is TGTGCCAGCACACTTGCCCGCTCCTACAATGAGCAGTTCTTC. It translates to CASTLARSYNEQFF.

A remark on this clone: The identical CDR3 is also encoded by other nucleotide sequences in the sample. The chain joins TRBV11-3 to TRBJ2-7, with D perhaps being TRBD1 or TRBD2 (5 bases each). The germline CDR1 and CDR2 sequences are SGHNT and YENEEA. CDR3 length: 13 amino acids. V was pared by 3 bases and J by 4 bases, with 10 bases between. Written as DNA, the CDR3 is TGTGCCAGCAGCTTCCAAGGGACGTACGAGCAGTACTTC. Translating gives CASSFQGTYEQYF.

The J gene is TRBJ2-7, the V gene TRBV4-2; TRBD2 might be the D (5 bases). This CDR3 has 13 amino acids. The ends were cut back, 3 bases at V and 2 bases at J, with 8 bases in the middle. The germline V gene encodes CDR1 LGHNA and CDR2 YNFKEQ. The CDR3 DNA sequence: TGTGCCAGCAGCCAGAGGAGGACCTACGAGCAGTACTTC. Its translation is CASSQRRTYEQYF.

The V gene is TRBV6-5, the J gene TRBJ2-2, with D perhaps TRBD1 (5 bases). The CDR3 is 15 residues long. V lost 2 bases and J 1 base, leaving 8 bases between the germline ends. Germline V gives CDR1 MNHEY, CDR2 SVGAGI. CDR3 sequence: CASSYRGMNTGELFF. The CDR3 bases are TGTGCCAGCAGTTACAGGGGTATGAACACCGGGGAGCTGTTTTTT.

The genes are TRBV3-1 (or the pseudogene TRBV3-2) and TRBJ2-7; perhaps TRBD2 as D (5 bases). The ends were cut back, 3 bases at V and 4 bases at J, with 10 bases in the middle. Germline V gene data show CDR1 as LGHDT and CDR2 as YNNKEL (reference sequence). This CDR3 is built from 13 residues. DNA for the CDR3: TGTGCCAGCAGCCACCTTGGGGAGTACGAGCAGTACTTC. This sequence encodes CASSHLGEYEQYF.

The chain uses TRBV28 and TRBJ1-1; D is unclear. Deletions cut 4 bases from V and 2 bases from J, with 11 bases between. The CDR3 sequence is 14 residues long. The germline gives CDR1 MDHEN, CDR2 SYDVKM. DNA of the CDR3: TGTGCCAGCAGTTCCTACCTAAGTAACACTGAAGCTTTCTTT. Amino acids: CASSSYLSNTEAFF.

CDR3: CASSFWGFNEQFF. As DNA, the CDR3 is TGTGCCAGCAGCTTCTGGGGATTCAATGAGCAGTTCTTC. This sequence joins TRBV7-9 and TRBJ2-1; no reliable D call. This CDR3 spans 13 amino acids. Looked up from germline, CDR1 is SEHNR and CDR2 is FQNEAQ (reference sequence). Deletions cut 3 bases from V and 6 bases from J, with 9 bases between.

The CDR3 spells CASTGRVPNNEQFF. The CDR3 nucleotides read TGTGCCAGCACCGGTCGGGTCCCCAACAATGAGCAGTTCTTC. The genes are TRBV27 and TRBJ2-1; D is ambiguous. The CDR3 has 14 amino acids. Germline CDR1 and CDR2: MNHEY and SMNVEV (reference sequence). The V and J ends lost 7 bases and 5 bases respectively, with 15 bases between them.

This chain connects TRBV7-2 to TRBJ2-7; no clear D. Germline CDR1 is SGHTA and CDR2 is FQGNSA. Trimming removed 5 bases at V and 0 bases at J, with 8 bases between. The CDR3 spans 13 residues. The CDR3 coding sequence is TGTGCCAGCAGCCCGACAAACTCCTACGAGCAGTACTTC. It encodes CASSPTNSYEQYF.